A selection of T cell receptor beta chains follows, all from one sample in a study of radiation and T cells in renal cell carcinoma. Clones were sequenced by immunoSEQ multiplex PCR, and TCRdb holds only the in-frame ones, with some missing. Among roughly 120,000 clones listed, roughly 80% were seen once. The sequenced sample was blood, obtained from a patient whose treatment included radiotherapy and nephrectomy. The receptors come from a woman aged 60 to 75 with renal cell carcinoma. Both conserved end residues are part of each CDR3. D genes are given only for firm matches. Clone size is not always given. Where it is, it says once, few, many or a class for expanded clones.

>NA|TRBV7-3|TRBJ1-2|NA
TGTGCCAGCAGCCCCTCGGGGAGGGAGGCCTATGGCTACACCTTC
CASSPSGREAYGYTF
>NA|TRBV25-1|TRBJ2-5|NA
TGTGCCAGCAGCGCTTCGGAATCACGACAGTACTTC
CASSASESRQYF
>NA|TRBV19|TRBJ2-1|NA
TGTGCCAGTAAACGAGGGGGTTACAATGAGCAGTTCTTC
CASKRGGYNEQFF
>once|TRBV7-2|TRBJ2-3|NA
TGTGCCAGCAGCTTAGGTGTCAGGAGTGGGACAGATACGCAGTATTTT
CASSLGVRSGTDTQYF
>NA|TRBV15|TRBJ2-7|NA
TGTGCCACCAGCAGAGATCCCAGGGACTACGAGCAGTACTTC
CATSRDPRDYEQYF
>NA|TRBV6-1|TRBJ2-7|TRBD1
TGTGCCAGCAGTGATTTTAGGGACAGCTCCTACGAGCAGTACTTC
CASSDFRDSSYEQYF
>NA|TRBV7-9|TRBJ1-2|NA
TGTGCCAGCAGCTTAAATGATCGCCCTATATATGGCTACACCTTC
CASSLNDRPIYGYTF
>once|TRBV30|TRBJ2-3|NA
TGTGCCTGGAGTCTCGGGGCGGGGGCCCCTGATACGCAGTATTTT
CAWSLGAGAPDTQYF
>NA|TRBV6-1|TRBJ1-6|NA
TGTGCCAGCAGTGGCTCGTCTGACCGTAATTCACCCCTCCACTTT
CASSGSSDRNSPLHF
>NA|TRBV11-1|TRBJ2-5|NA
TGTGCCAGCAGCTTAAGTGAGGGCTGGGAGACCCAGTACTTC
CASSLSEGWETQYF
>NA|TRBV6-1|TRBJ2-2|NA
TGTGCCAGCAGTGAGACAGCCGCTGCGAACACCGGGGAGCTGTTTTTT
CASSETAAANTGELFF